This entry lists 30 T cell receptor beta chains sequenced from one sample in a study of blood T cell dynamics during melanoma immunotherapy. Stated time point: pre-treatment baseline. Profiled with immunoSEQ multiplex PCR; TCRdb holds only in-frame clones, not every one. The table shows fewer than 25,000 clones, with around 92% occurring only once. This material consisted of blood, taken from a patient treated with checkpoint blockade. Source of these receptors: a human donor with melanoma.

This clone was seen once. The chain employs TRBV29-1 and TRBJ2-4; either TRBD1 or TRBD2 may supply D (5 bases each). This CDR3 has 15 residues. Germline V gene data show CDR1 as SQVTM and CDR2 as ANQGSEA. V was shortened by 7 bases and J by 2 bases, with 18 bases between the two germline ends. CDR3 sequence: CSARRGAFSKNIQYF. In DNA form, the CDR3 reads TGCAGCGCCCGTCGGGGCGCCTTTTCCAAAAACATTCAGTACTTC.

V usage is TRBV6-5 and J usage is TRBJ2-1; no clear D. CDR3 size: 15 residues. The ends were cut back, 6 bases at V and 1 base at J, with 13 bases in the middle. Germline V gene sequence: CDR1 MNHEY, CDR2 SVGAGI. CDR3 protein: CASSLSSRSYNEQFF. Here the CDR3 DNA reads TGTGCCAGCAGCCTTTCATCCAGGTCCTACAATGAGCAGTTCTTC.

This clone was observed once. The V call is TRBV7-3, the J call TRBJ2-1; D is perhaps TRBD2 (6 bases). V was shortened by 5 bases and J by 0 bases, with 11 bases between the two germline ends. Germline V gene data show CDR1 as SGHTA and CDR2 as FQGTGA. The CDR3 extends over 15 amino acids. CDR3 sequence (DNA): TGTGCCAGCAGCCGGACTACCAGCTCCTACAATGAGCAGTTCTTC. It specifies CASSRTTSSYNEQFF.

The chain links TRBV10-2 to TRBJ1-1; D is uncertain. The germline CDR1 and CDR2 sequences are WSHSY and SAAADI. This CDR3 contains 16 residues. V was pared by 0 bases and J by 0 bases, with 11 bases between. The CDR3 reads CASSESSSQLNTEAFF. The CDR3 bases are TGCGCCAGCAGTGAGTCTTCTTCACAATTGAACACTGAAGCTTTCTTT.

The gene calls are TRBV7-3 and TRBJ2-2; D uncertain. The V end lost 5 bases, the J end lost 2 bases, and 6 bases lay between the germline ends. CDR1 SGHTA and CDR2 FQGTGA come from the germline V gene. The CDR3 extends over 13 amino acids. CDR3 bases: TGTGCCAGCAGCCCAGCTAACACCGGGGAGCTGTTTTTT. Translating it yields CASSPANTGELFF.

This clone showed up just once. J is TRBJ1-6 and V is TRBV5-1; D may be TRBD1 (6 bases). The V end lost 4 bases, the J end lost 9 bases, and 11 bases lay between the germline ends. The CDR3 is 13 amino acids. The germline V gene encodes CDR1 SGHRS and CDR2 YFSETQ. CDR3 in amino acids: CASSLGGASPLHF. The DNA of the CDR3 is TGCGCCAGCAGCCTCGGGGGGGCTTCACCCCTCCACTTT. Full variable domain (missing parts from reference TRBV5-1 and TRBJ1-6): KAGVTQTPRYLIKTRGQQVTLSCSPISGHRSVSWYQQTPGQGLQFLFEYFSETQRNKGNFPGRFSGRQFSNSRSEMNVSTLELGDSALYLCASSLGGASPLHFGNGTRLTVT.

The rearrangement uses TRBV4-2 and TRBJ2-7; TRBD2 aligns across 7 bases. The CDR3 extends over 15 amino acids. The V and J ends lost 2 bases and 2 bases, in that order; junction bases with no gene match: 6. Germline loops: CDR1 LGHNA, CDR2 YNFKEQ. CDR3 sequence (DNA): TGTGCCAGCAGCCAACAGGGACTAACCACCTACGAGCAGTACTTC. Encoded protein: CASSQQGLTTYEQYF.

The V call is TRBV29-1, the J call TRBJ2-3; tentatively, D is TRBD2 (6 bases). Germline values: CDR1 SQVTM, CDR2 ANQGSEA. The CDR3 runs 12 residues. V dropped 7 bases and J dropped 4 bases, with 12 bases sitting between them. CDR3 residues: CSEIGTADTQYF. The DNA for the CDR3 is TGCAGCGAGATTGGGACTGCAGATACGCAGTATTTT.

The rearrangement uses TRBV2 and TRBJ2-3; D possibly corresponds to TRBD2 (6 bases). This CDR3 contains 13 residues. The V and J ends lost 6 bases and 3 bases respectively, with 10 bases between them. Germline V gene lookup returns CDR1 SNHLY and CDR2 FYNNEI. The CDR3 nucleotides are TGTGCCAGCAGGCGGGACCCTACAGATACGCAGTATTTT. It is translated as CASRRDPTDTQYF. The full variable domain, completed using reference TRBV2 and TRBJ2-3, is EPEVTQTPSHQVTQMGQEVILRCVPISNHLYFYWYRQILGQKVEFLVSFYNNEISEKSEIFDDQFSVERPDGSNFTLKIRSTKLEDSAMYFCASRRDPTDTQYFGPGTRLTVL.

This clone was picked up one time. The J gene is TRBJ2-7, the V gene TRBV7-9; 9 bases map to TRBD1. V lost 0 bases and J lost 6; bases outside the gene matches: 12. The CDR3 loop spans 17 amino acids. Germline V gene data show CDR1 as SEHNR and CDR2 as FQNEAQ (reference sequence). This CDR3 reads CASSLAPHRDRVGEQYF. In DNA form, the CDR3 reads TGTGCCAGCAGCTTAGCGCCTCACCGGGACAGGGTAGGCGAGCAGTACTTC.

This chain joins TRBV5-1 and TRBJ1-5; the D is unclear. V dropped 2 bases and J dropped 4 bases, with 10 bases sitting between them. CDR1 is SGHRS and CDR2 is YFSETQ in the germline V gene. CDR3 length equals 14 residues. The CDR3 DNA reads TGCGCCAGCAGCTTTGGGGTGGGGAATCAGCCCCAGCATTTT. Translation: CASSFGVGNQPQHF.

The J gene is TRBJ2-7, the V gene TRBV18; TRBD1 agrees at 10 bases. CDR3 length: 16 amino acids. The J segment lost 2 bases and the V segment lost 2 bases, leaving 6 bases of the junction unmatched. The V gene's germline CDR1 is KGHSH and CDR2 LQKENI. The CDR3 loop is CASSPWTGGKAYEQYF. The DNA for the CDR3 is TGTGCCAGCTCACCATGGACAGGGGGAAAGGCCTACGAGCAGTACTTC. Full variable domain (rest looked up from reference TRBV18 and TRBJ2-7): NAGVMQNPRHLVRRRGQEARLRCSPMKGHSHVYWYRQLPEEGLKFMVYLQKENIIDESGMPKERFSAEFPKEGPSILRIQQVVRGDSAAYFCASSPWTGGKAYEQYFGPGTRLTVT.

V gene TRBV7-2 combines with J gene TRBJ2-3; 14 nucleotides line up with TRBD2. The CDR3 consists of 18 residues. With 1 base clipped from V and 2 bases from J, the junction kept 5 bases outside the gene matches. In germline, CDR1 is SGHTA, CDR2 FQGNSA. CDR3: CASSLGRLAGGLTDTQYF. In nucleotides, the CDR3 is TGTGCCAGCAGCTTAGGCCGACTAGCGGGAGGGCTCACAGATACGCAGTATTTT.

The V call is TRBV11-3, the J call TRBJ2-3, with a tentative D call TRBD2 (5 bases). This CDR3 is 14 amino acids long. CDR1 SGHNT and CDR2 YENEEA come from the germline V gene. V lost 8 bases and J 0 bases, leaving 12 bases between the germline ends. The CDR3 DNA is TGTGCCAGCCATGAAGGCGGGAGCACAGATACGCAGTATTTT. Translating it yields CASHEGGSTDTQYF.

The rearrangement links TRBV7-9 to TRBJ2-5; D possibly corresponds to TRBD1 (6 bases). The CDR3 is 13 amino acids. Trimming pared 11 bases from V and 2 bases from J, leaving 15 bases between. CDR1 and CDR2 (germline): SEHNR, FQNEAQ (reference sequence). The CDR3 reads CACGSGTQETQYF. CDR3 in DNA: TGTGCCTGCGGAAGTGGGACACAAGAGACCCAGTACTTC.

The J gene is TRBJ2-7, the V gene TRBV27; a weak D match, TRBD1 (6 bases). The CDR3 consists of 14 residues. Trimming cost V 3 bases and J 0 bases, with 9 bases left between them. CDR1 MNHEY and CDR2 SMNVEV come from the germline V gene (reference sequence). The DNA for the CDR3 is TGTGCCAGCAGTTTTACAGGGACCTCCTACGAGCAGTACTTC. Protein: CASSFTGTSYEQYF.

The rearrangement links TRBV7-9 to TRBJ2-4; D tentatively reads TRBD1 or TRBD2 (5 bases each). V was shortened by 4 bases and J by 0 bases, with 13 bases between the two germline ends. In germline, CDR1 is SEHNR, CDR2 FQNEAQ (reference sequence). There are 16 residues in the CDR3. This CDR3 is CASSSDRLLAKNIQYF. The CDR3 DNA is TGTGCCAGCAGCTCAGACAGACTACTAGCCAAAAACATTCAGTACTTC.

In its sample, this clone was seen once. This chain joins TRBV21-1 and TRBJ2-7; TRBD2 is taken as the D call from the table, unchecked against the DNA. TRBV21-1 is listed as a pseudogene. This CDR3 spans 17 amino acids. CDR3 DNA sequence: TGTGCCAGCAGCAAAGGATCGCATAGGCGGGGTTCCTACGAGCAGTACTTC. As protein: CASSKGSHRRGSYEQYF.

CDR3 nucleotide sequence: TGCGCCAGCAGCCCCCGGGATTTAAGAACCTACGAGCAGTACTTC. It is translated as CASSPRDLRTYEQYF. The V and J genes are TRBV4-1 and TRBJ2-7; maybe TRBD2 (5 bases). The CDR3 has 15 residues. Germline loops: CDR1 MGHRA, CDR2 YSYEKL. Trimming took off 4 bases at V and 2 bases at J, with 15 bases between the two ends.

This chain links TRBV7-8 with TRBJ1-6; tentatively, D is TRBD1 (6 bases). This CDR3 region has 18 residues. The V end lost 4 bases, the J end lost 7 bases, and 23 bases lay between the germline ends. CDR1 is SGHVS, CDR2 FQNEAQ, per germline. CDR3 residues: CASSSTAVRTEKNSPLHF. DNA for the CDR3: TGTGCCAGCAGCTCTACCGCCGTCCGGACAGAAAAGAATTCACCCCTCCACTTT.

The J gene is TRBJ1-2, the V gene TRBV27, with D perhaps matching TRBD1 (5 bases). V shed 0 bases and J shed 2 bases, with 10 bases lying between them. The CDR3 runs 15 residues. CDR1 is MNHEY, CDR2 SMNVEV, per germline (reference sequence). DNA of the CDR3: TGTGCCAGCAGTTTATCCGCAGGGTCCAACTATGGCTACACCTTC. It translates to CASSLSAGSNYGYTF.

This CDR3 reads CAWSPGLAGGTDTQYF. CDR3 bases: TGTGCCTGGAGCCCGGGACTAGCGGGGGGCACAGATACGCAGTATTTT. The rearrangement joins TRBV30 to TRBJ2-3, with 14 bases matching TRBD2. CDR3 length equals 16 residues. Germline CDR1 reads GTSNPN; CDR2 reads SVGIG (reference sequence). After removal of 3 bases from V and 1 base from J, the junction contained 3 bases not matched to a gene.

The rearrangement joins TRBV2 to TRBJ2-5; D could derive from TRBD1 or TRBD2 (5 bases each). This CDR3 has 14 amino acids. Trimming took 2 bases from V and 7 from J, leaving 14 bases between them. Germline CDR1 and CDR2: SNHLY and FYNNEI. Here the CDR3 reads CASSERMFGGTQYF. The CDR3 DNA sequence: TGTGCCAGCAGTGAAAGGATGTTTGGGGGGACCCAGTACTTC.

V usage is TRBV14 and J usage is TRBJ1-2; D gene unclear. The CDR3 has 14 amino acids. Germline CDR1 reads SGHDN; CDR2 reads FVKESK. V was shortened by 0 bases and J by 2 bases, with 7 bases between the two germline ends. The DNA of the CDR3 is TGTGCCAGCAGCCAAGAAGGCCCAAACTATGGCTACACCTTC. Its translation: CASSQEGPNYGYTF.

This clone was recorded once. The CDR3 DNA follows: TGTGCCAGCAGCTCCCAACAGGGGGCGCAGGGTCAGCCCCAGCATTTT. It specifies CASSSQQGAQGQPQHF. The rearrangement joins TRBV7-2 to TRBJ1-5, with 9 nucleotides matching TRBD1. This CDR3 is built from 16 residues. The V gene end was trimmed by 4 bases and the J gene end by 6 bases; junction bases not matched to a gene: 10. CDR1 SGHTA and CDR2 FQGNSA come from the germline V gene.

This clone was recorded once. The CDR3 region has the DNA TGCGCCAGCAGCTTGGAAGGGACAGGGACCTACGAGCAGTACTTC. It codes for CASSLEGTGTYEQYF. The gene calls are TRBV5-1 and TRBJ2-7, with 9 bases lining up with TRBD1. Germline V gene lookup returns CDR1 SGHRS and CDR2 YFSETQ. V was clipped by 0 bases and J by 2 bases; unmatched bases: 3. The CDR3 is 15 residues long.

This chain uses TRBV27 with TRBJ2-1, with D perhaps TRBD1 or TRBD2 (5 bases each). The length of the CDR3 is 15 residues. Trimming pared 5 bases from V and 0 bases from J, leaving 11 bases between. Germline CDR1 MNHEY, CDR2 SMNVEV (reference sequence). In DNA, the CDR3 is TGTGCCAGCAGTCTCCCGGGACCCTCCTACAATGAGCAGTTCTTC. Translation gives CASSLPGPSYNEQFF.

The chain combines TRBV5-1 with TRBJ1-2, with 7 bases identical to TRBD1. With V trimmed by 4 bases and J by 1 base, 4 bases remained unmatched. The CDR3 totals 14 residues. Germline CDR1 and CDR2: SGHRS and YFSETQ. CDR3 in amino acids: CASSADRFNYGYTF. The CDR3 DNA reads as TGCGCCAGCAGCGCGGACAGGTTTAACTATGGCTACACCTTC.

For the CDR3, the DNA is TGTGCCAGCGAGCGCGACTATGGCTACACCTTC. Translating gives CASERDYGYTF. The chain is built from TRBV6-1 and TRBJ1-2, with D unclear. This CDR3 contains 11 residues. The germline gives CDR1 MNHNS, CDR2 SASEGT. Between the trimmed V and J ends, which lost 8 bases and 3 bases, there was a span of 7 bases.

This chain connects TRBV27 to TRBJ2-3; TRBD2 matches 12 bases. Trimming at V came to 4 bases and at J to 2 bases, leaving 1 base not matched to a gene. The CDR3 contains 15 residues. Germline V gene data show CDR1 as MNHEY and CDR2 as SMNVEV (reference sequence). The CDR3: CASSWTSGATDTQYF. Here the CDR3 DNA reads TGTGCCAGCAGTTGGACTAGCGGGGCCACAGATACGCAGTATTTT.